This T cell receptor beta chain is drawn from a study of T and B cells in COVID-19 patients. Study information: At median age 34 years, recovered patients were younger than active-infection patients at less than 70.

By share, this clonotype ranks as medium-sized. TRB was amplified from about 260-540 ng of blood genomic DNA. Multiplex PCR with BIOMED2 TRB-A/B primer pools amplified TRB rearrangements. TCRdb itself ran the multiplex PCR reads through MiXCR, one entry per CDR3 protein. The repertoire holds 9,500 to 13,000 distinct CDR3 sequences, with 30% as singletons. Germline CDR1 LNHDA, CDR2 SQIVND (reference sequence). The CDR3 is 13 amino acids. V shed 1 base and J shed 8 bases, with 8 bases lying between them. The source of this sequence is a human donor with active COVID-19. J is TRBJ1-4 and V is TRBV19; D not certain. The sample taken for sequencing was blood. The CDR3 here is CASSIVPGEKLFF. The CDR3 DNA is TGTGCCAGTAGTATAGTACCGGGAGAAAAACTGTTTTTT.